Detailed here is one TCR beta chain. This sample was included in a study of blood T cell repertoires in COVID-19. Study-level information: Specimens from acute and convalescent COVID-19 originated in the United States, Italy and Spain.

Authors' data handling: Estimated nucleated cell counts came from reference gene primer amplification. Repertoires were generated with immunoSEQ multiplex PCR, while TCRdb's copy carries only in-frame clones and drops some. The V and J calls and clone size were taken over from that table, and D and trimming were inferred from the DNA. The table has 65,000 to 80,000 clones, around 90% seen once. With 0 bases removed from V and 4 bases from J, the gap between germline ends came to 14 bases. This CDR3 is built from 16 residues. Germline V CDR1 and CDR2: LGHNA, YSLEER. The genes are TRBV4-3 and TRBJ2-3, with D perhaps TRBD1 (5 bases). Sample: peripheral blood. The TCR originated in a human donor in a cohort sampled during active COVID-19. CDR3 protein: CASSQDPQGSADTQYF. The CDR3 nucleotides are TGCGCCAGCAGCCAAGATCCCCAGGGTTCGGCAGATACGCAGTATTTT.